Listed below are T cell receptor beta chains from one sample, sequenced in a study of OX40 agonist ivuxolimab in advanced cancers. TCRdb keeps only in-frame clones here, not all; method: immunoSEQ multiplex PCR. The top ten hold approximately 15% of the sample, which has about 45,000 clones, about 80% seen once. The sequencing here drew on CD4+ or CD8+ T cells sorted from blood, taken in a trial of the OX40 agonist ivuxolimab. These receptors were taken from an adult with an advanced solid tumor such as melanoma, head and neck, liver or kidney cancer. CDR3s include the opening cysteine and the closing phenylalanine or tryptophan. Each record gives: J gene, V gene, clone size, D gene, CDR3 DNA, CDR3 protein. D genes are given only for firm matches. Only some rows state a clone size, as once, few, many or a class for expanded clones.

>TRBJ2-5|TRBV28|-|TRBD2
TGTGCCAGCAGCTCACTAGCGGGGGGTACGTCTGCAGAGACCCAGTACTTC
CASSSLAGGTSAETQYF
>TRBJ1-1|TRBV11-2|-|-
TGTGCCAGCGGGCTTACCTCGAACACTGAAGCTTTCTTT
CASGLTSNTEAFF
>TRBJ2-7|TRBV6-5|-|-
TGTGCCAGCAGTTACTCGACGGAGTCGGGATCCTACGAGCAGTACTTC
CASSYSTESGSYEQYF
>TRBJ1-2|TRBV7-9|-|-
TGTGCCAGCAGCCCCCCCTACGGGGTGGCAAACTATGGCTACACCTTC
CASSPPYGVANYGYTF
>TRBJ2-2|TRBV27|-|-
TGTGCCAGCAGTTTCTTAGACTGGACGAACACCGGGGAGCTGTTTTTT
CASSFLDWTNTGELFF
>TRBJ2-5|TRBV28|-|-
TGTGCCAGCACCCTGGGGCACAGGGTAAGGCAAGAGACCCAGTACTTC
CASTLGHRVRQETQYF
>TRBJ2-1|TRBV28|-|-
TGTGCCAGCAGTTTATGGGGGGGATCCGGCAATGAGCAGTTCTTC
CASSLWGGSGNEQFF
>TRBJ2-1|TRBV27|-|-
TGTGCCAGCAGTTTAAGGGGACCCGCTTACAATGAGCAGTTCTTC
CASSLRGPAYNEQFF
>TRBJ2-2|TRBV27|few|TRBD2
TGTGCCAGCAGTTACGCGGGGGGGACCGGGGAGCTGTTTTTT
CASSYAGGTGELFF
>TRBJ2-3|TRBV7-6|-|-
TGTGCCAGCAGCTTACGGGGGACCTTCACAGATACGCAGTATTTT
CASSLRGTFTDTQYF
>TRBJ2-3|TRBV7-3|-|TRBD2
TGTGCCAGCAGCTTAAGGGGACTAGCGGCAGACACAGATACGCAGTATTTT
CASSLRGLAADTDTQYF
>TRBJ1-1|TRBV6-6|once|-
TGTGCCAGCAGTTGGGGACCGAACACTGAAGCTTTCTTT
CASSWGPNTEAFF
>TRBJ1-2|TRBV6-5|-|-
TGTGCCAGCAGTCCACAGGGCGGTGCGAATGGCTACACCTTC
CASSPQGGANGYTF
>TRBJ2-7|TRBV6-6|-|-
TGTGCCAGCAGTTACTCGAGGGAGCAGTACTTC
CASSYSREQYF
>TRBJ1-2|TRBV4-1|-|-
TGCGCCAGCAGCCAAGACGATATTACAGATCGTGGCTACACCTTC
CASSQDDITDRGYTF
>TRBJ1-2|TRBV9|once|-
TGTGCCAGCAGGGGCCTAAACGGCTACACCTTC
CASRGLNGYTF
>TRBJ2-3|TRBV7-7|once|TRBD1
TGTGCCAGCAGCCGCGACAGGGGAGGTACAGATACGCAGTATTTT
CASSRDRGGTDTQYF
>TRBJ2-5|TRBV2|-|-
TGTGCCAGCAACACCGCGGGCTCCGAGACCCAGTACTTC
CASNTAGSETQYF
>TRBJ1-2|TRBV5-1|-|-
TGCGCCAGCAGCTCAATAACTAACTATGGCTACACCTTC
CASSSITNYGYTF
>TRBJ2-1|TRBV7-6|-|TRBD2
TGTGCCAGCAGCAAAGGGACTAGCGGGATTGAGCAGTTCTTC
CASSKGTSGIEQFF
>TRBJ2-7|TRBV27|-|-
TGTGCCAGCAGTTACGTTGAGGCAGCCCCCTACGAGCAGTACTTC
CASSYVEAAPYEQYF
>TRBJ1-1|TRBV28|-|-
TGTGCCAGCACCCGACTCGGGGAGGTCACTGAAGCTTTCTTT
CASTRLGEVTEAFF
>TRBJ1-5|TRBV19|-|-
TGTGCCAGTCAGGACGAAACCATGGTTGGTCAGCCCCAGCATTTT
CASQDETMVGQPQHF
>TRBJ1-1|TRBV4-3|once|TRBD1
TGCGCCAGCAGCCAAGGGGGACAGACTGAAGCTTTCTTT
CASSQGGQTEAFF
>TRBJ2-7|TRBV27|-|-
TGTGCCAGCAGTCTAGGGGCGACAGCCTACGAGCAGTACTTC
CASSLGATAYEQYF
>TRBJ2-1|TRBV19|-|-
TGTGCCAGTAGTATAGTGATTGGCCCTGATGCTAATGAGCAGTTCTTC
CASSIVIGPDANEQFF
>TRBJ2-7|TRBV5-6|-|TRBD1
TGTGCCAGCAGCTTGCCAGGGCAGGGGGCGCTCGAGCAGTACTTC
CASSLPGQGALEQYF
>TRBJ2-7|TRBV2|once|-
TGTGCCAGCCTAGAAATCGGGTCCTACGAGCAGTACTTC
CASLEIGSYEQYF
>TRBJ2-2|TRBV30|-|-
TGTGCCTGGAGTGTACAGATCGGGGAGCTGTTTTTT
CAWSVQIGELFF
>TRBJ2-7|TRBV11-3|-|-
TGTGCCAGCAGCTTAGTGGGCGGTTCCTACGAGCAGTACTTC
CASSLVGGSYEQYF
>TRBJ2-5|TRBV4-2|medium-sized|-
TGTGCCAGCAGCCAAGGTCGAGGTAGGGAGACCCAGTACTTC
CASSQGRGRETQYF
>TRBJ2-7|TRBV5-1|-|-
TGCGCCAGCAGCGGACCTACCGGGACCGAGTACGAGCAGTACTTC
CASSGPTGTEYEQYF
>TRBJ2-7|TRBV4-1|-|TRBD1
TGCGCCAGCAGCCAAGGACAGGGGGACTACGAGCAGTACTTC
CASSQGQGDYEQYF
>TRBJ2-3|TRBV25-1|once|-
TGTGCCAGCAGTGCAGGGGTCGCAGATACGCAGTATTTT
CASSAGVADTQYF
>TRBJ2-7|TRBV6-5|-|TRBD2
TGTGCCAGCAGTTCGGGACTAGGTTCCTACGAGCAGTACTTC
CASSSGLGSYEQYF
>TRBJ2-7|TRBV10-2|-|-
TGCGCCAGCAGTGACCTCCTGAACTACGAGCAGTACTTC
CASSDLLNYEQYF
>TRBJ1-5|TRBV5-4|-|-
TGTGCCAGCAGCCGTGGACCGGGTAATCAGCCCCAGCATTTT
CASSRGPGNQPQHF
>TRBJ2-1|TRBV11-2|once|TRBD2
TGTGCCAGCAGCTTAGGGGCGGCGGGAGGGGCCTACAATGGGCAGTTCTTC
CASSLGAAGGAYNGQFF
>TRBJ2-1|TRBV6-5|-|-
TGTGCCAGCAGTTACTCGACGGCGCCCCATGGGCAGTTCTTC
CASSYSTAPHGQFF
>TRBJ2-1|TRBV14|-|-
TGTGCCAGCAGCCTCAGTAGGGATGAGCAGTTCTTC
CASSLSRDEQFF
>TRBJ2-7|TRBV6-6|-|-
TGTGCCAGTTTATCAGGGTACCCCTACGAGCAGTACTTC
CASLSGYPYEQYF